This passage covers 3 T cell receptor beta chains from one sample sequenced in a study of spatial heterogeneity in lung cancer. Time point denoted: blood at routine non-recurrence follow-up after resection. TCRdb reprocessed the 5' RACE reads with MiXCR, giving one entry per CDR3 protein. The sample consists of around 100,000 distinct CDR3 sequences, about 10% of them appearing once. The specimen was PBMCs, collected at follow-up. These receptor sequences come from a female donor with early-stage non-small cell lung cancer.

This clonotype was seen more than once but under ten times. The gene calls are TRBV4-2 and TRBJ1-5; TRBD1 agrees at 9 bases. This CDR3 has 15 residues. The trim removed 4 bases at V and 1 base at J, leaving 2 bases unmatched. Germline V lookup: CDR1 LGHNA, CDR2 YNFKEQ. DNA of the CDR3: TGTGCCAGCAGCCCGGACAGGGGAAGCAATCAGCCCCAGCATTTT. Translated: CASSPDRGSNQPQHF.

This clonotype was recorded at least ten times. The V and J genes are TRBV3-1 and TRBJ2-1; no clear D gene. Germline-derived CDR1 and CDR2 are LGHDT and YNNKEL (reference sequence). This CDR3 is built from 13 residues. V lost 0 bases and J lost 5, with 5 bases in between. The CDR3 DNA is TGTGCCAGCAGCCAAGATCTGAACAATGAGCAGTTCTTC. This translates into CASSQDLNNEQFF.

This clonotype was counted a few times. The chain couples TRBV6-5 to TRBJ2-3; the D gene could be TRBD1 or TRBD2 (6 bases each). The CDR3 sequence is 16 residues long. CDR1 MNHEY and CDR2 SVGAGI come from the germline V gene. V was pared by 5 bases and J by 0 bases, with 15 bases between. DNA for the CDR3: TGTGCCAGCAGTACTGGAGGGGGTAGGAGCACAGATACGCAGTATTTT. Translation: CASSTGGGRSTDTQYF.